One sample yielded the 28 T cell receptor beta chains listed below, sequenced in a study of early T cells in non-severe SARS-CoV-2 infection. TCRdb used MiXCR to reprocess the 5' RACE reads, holding one entry per CDR3 protein. The sample yields about 86,000 distinct CDR3 sequences, approximately 15% seen once. The material sequenced was whole blood. These receptor sequences come from an adult who was a healthcare worker with PCR-confirmed SARS-CoV-2 infection or an uninfected control (not recorded which).

The genes are TRBV7-9 and TRBJ2-5; D is ambiguous. Germline values: CDR1 SEHNR, CDR2 FQNEAQ (reference sequence). V gave up 5 bases and J gave up 10 bases, with 11 bases separating them. This CDR3 comprises 11 residues. The DNA for the CDR3 is TGTGCCAGCAGCCCCTCCTTGGGCCAGTACTTC. This gives the protein CASSPSLGQYF.

The chain is built from TRBV11-2 and TRBJ2-2; a weak D match, TRBD2 (6 bases). CDR1 and CDR2 (germline): SGHAT, FQNNGV. This CDR3 contains 14 residues. The V end lost 3 bases, the J end lost 5 bases, and 10 bases lay between the germline ends. CDR3 sequence reads: CASSFPGRTGELFF. The CDR3 coding sequence is TGTGCCAGCAGCTTTCCAGGGAGGACCGGGGAGCTGTTTTTT.

This clonotype was detected only a few times. The chain has TRBV13 and TRBJ2-7; D is uncertain. Germline values: CDR1 PRHDT, CDR2 FYEKMQ (reference sequence). The V end was cut by 0 bases, the J end by 2 bases, with 8 bases between. The CDR3 loop spans 14 amino acids. Here the CDR3 DNA reads TGTGCCAGCAGCTTAGGGGCAGCCCCCTACGAGCAGTACTTC. Translation gives CASSLGAAPYEQYF. Complete variable domain (other parts from reference TRBV13 and TRBJ2-7): AAGVIQSPRHLIKEKRETATLKCYPIPRHDTVYWYQQGPGQDPQFLISFYEKMQSDKGSIPDRFSAQQFSDYHSELNMSSLELGDSALYFCASSLGAAPYEQYFGPGTRLTVT.

A few counts support this clonotype. The chain couples TRBV6-2 or TRBV6-3 to TRBJ1-1; 8 bases are shared with TRBD1. V lost 6 bases to trimming and J lost 2 bases; unmatched junction nucleotides: 8. This CDR3 comprises 15 residues. Germline assignment: CDR1 MNHEY and CDR2 SVGEGT. Here the CDR3 DNA reads TGTGCCAGCAGCTGGCCGGACAGGGTCAACACTGAAGCTTTCTTT. It yields the protein CASSWPDRVNTEAFF.

The sample holds a few counts of this clonotype. The rearrangement joins TRBV5-6 to TRBJ1-2, with D possibly being TRBD1 (6 bases). Germline-derived CDR1 and CDR2 are SGHDT and YYEEEE. V lost 3 bases and J lost 3, with 18 bases in between. The CDR3 sequence is 16 residues long. DNA for the CDR3: TGTGCCAGCAGCTACGGCGAGGCAGGGGCGTACTATGGCTACACCTTC. It is translated as CASSYGEAGAYYGYTF.

The V and J genes are TRBV12-3 or TRBV12-4 and TRBJ1-2, with D tentatively TRBD1 (5 bases). CDR3 length equals 14 residues. Trimming removed 2 bases at V and 3 bases at J, with 10 bases between. The CDR3 region is CASSLSTGHYGYTF. The CDR3, as DNA: TGTGCCAGCAGTTTATCGACGGGACACTATGGCTACACCTTC.

The chain employs TRBV11-3 and TRBJ2-1; 13 bases are a match to TRBD2. This CDR3 contains 17 residues. CDR1 is SGHNT, CDR2 YENEEA, per germline. V lost 1 base and J lost 6; bases outside the gene matches: 6. The CDR3 DNA reads TGTGCCAGCAGCTTAGCGGGACTAGCGGGGTCTGGCAATGAGCAGTTCTTC. Encoded protein: CASSLAGLAGSGNEQFF.

This clonotype was observed at least ten times. The chain joins TRBV3-1 to TRBJ1-5; D gene ambiguous. Germline lookup yields CDR1 LGHDT and CDR2 YNNKEL (reference sequence). With 0 bases removed from V and 8 bases from J, the gap between germline ends came to 14 bases. The CDR3 has 15 residues. In DNA, the CDR3 is TGTGCCAGCAGCCAAGATATATCGGGTGCCAAGCCCCAGCATTTT. Translated, it gives CASSQDISGAKPQHF. Variable domain in full (rest from reference TRBV3-1 and TRBJ1-5): DTAVSQTPKYLVTQMGNDKSIKCEQNLGHDTMYWYKQDSKKFLKIMFSYNNKELIINETVPNRFSPKSPDKAHLNLHINSLELGDSAVYFCASSQDISGAKPQHFGDGTRLSIL.

This clonotype has a count of ten or more. V and J are TRBV20-1 and TRBJ2-3, with no clear D. The CDR3 sequence is 15 residues long. V was shortened by 4 bases and J by 2 bases, with 16 bases between the two germline ends. Germline lookup yields CDR1 DFQATT and CDR2 SNEGSKA (reference sequence). The CDR3 DNA reads TGCAGTGCTACTTACAAGCTCCAATACACAGATACGCAGTATTTT. Encoded protein: CSATYKLQYTDTQYF.

Notes on this clonotype: This may be a read error: a much more frequent sequence differs by one nucleotide. The rearrangement joins TRBV11-3 to TRBJ2-1; D is possibly TRBD1 (5 bases). CDR1 is SGHNT, CDR2 YENEEA, per germline. The V and J ends lost 8 bases and 6 bases respectively, with 17 bases between them. The CDR3 runs to 14 residues. The CDR3 region is CASGPIQGSNEQFF. CDR3 nucleotides: TGTGCCAGCGGCCCGATCCAGGGATCCAATGAGCAGTTCTTC. The full variable domain, rest sourced from reference TRBV11-3 and TRBJ2-1, is EAGVVQSPRYKIIEKKQPVAFWCNPISGHNTLYWYLQNLGQGPELLIRYENEEAVDDSQLPKDRFSAERLKGVDSTLKIQPAELGDSAVYLCASGPIQGSNEQFFGPGTRLTVL.

This chain links TRBV7-8 with TRBJ2-3, with no clear D. V was cut by 2 bases and J by 3 bases, with 15 bases left in between. The CDR3 has 16 amino acids. The germline V gene has CDR1 SGHVS and CDR2 FQNEAQ. The CDR3 nucleotides read TGTGCCAGCAGCTTACCCGGCCCCGATAAGACAGATACGCAGTATTTT. Its translation is CASSLPGPDKTDTQYF. Using reference TRBV7-8 and TRBJ2-3 for the parts outside the CDR3, the full variable domain is GAGVSQSPRYKVAKRGQDVALRCDPISGHVSLFWYQQALGQGPEFLTYFQNEAQLDKSGLPSDRFFAERPEGSVSTLKIQRTQQEDSAVYLCASSLPGPDKTDTQYFGPGTRLTVL.

This clonotype has a count of ten or more. In DNA, the CDR3 is TGTGCCAGCAGTTTAGCCTCTGGGGCCAACGTCCTGACTTTC. Its translation is CASSLASGANVLTF. The genes are TRBV28 and TRBJ2-6; no clear D. CDR3 length equals 14 residues. Trimming stripped 2 bases from V and 0 bases from J, with 2 bases between. Germline CDR1 is MDHEN and CDR2 is SYDVKM.

The V gene is TRBV18, the J gene TRBJ2-2, with 11 bases aligning to TRBD2. Germline loops: CDR1 KGHSH, CDR2 LQKENI. V lost 4 bases and J lost 1; bases outside the gene matches: 11. The CDR3 loop spans 19 amino acids. The CDR3 here is CASSQRPLTSGGNTGELFF. The CDR3 nucleotides are TGTGCCAGCTCACAACGTCCCCTAACTAGCGGGGGGAACACCGGGGAGCTGTTTTTT.

This clonotype was seen many times. The genes are TRBV29-1 and TRBJ1-2, with D possibly matching TRBD1 (5 bases). The V end was cut by 3 bases, the J end by 6 bases, with 11 bases between. The length of the CDR3 is 12 residues. Per germline, CDR1 SQVTM and CDR2 ANQGSEA. As DNA, the CDR3 is TGCAGCGTTGAGGCGGGGGTAGATGGCTACACCTTC. It codes for CSVEAGVDGYTF.

This clonotype was recorded a few times. The genes are TRBV7-2 and TRBJ1-6, with TRBD1 matching 10 bases. The CDR3 runs 15 residues. The germline CDR1 and CDR2 sequences are SGHTA and FQGNSA. V was pared by 3 bases and J by 9 bases, with 5 bases of the junction left unmatched. The CDR3 sequence: CASSLTGGSGSPLHF. CDR3 DNA: TGTGCCAGCAGCTTGACAGGGGGCAGCGGTTCACCCCTCCACTTT.

This chain connects TRBV5-5 to TRBJ2-5, with no clear D. CDR3 size: 16 residues. V lost 2 bases and J lost 0, with 14 bases in between. Germline V gene sequence: CDR1 SGHKS, CDR2 YYEKEE (reference sequence). The CDR3 region is CASSLEQFVDQETQYF. The CDR3 nucleotides read TGTGCCAGCAGCTTAGAACAGTTTGTCGACCAAGAGACCCAGTACTTC.

This clonotype was counted ten times or more. CDR3 in amino acids: CSVAHTMGTEAFF. For the CDR3, the DNA is TGCAGCGTTGCTCATACCATGGGCACTGAAGCTTTCTTT. This chain joins TRBV29-1 and TRBJ1-1; no reliable D call. This CDR3 is 13 amino acids long. The ends were cut back, 4 bases at V and 4 bases at J, with 13 bases in the middle. Per germline, CDR1 SQVTM and CDR2 ANQGSEA.

This clonotype was seen a few times. The chain uses TRBV7-9 and TRBJ1-5, with TRBD1 matching over 10 bases. This CDR3 is built from 14 residues. The junction had 3 bases not matched to a gene; V was cut back by 8 bases and J by 2 bases. CDR1 SEHNR and CDR2 FQNEAQ come from the germline V gene (reference sequence). The CDR3 sequence is CASGQGGGNQPQHF. The DNA for the CDR3 is TGTGCCAGCGGACAGGGGGGAGGCAATCAGCCCCAGCATTTT.

V and J are TRBV6-5 and TRBJ1-5; a weak D match, TRBD1 (6 bases). This CDR3 has 12 residues. Trimming took off 6 bases at V and 5 bases at J, with 8 bases between the two ends. Per the germline V gene, CDR1 is MNHEY and CDR2 is SVGAGI. CDR3 sequence reads: CASRAGDQPQHF. In DNA form, the CDR3 reads TGTGCCAGCAGGGCAGGGGATCAGCCCCAGCATTTT.

V and J are TRBV4-1 and TRBJ2-7; no clear D. CDR1 and CDR2 from the germline V gene are MGHRA and YSYEKL. V lost 0 bases to trimming and J lost 6 bases, with 9 bases between them. The CDR3 has 13 residues. In nucleotides, the CDR3 is TGCGCCAGCAGCCAAGATTTCCCGAGCGAGCAGTACTTC. This codes for CASSQDFPSEQYF.

This clonotype was seen many times. V is TRBV7-2 and J is TRBJ1-6; D not certain. Germline V gene sequence: CDR1 SGHTA, CDR2 FQGNSA. CDR3 size: 21 residues. Trimming removed 5 bases at V and 5 bases at J, with 31 bases between. CDR3 region: CASSQSQPEMKATSNNSPLHF. CDR3 coding DNA: TGTGCCAGCAGCCAATCGCAACCCGAGATGAAGGCTACTTCGAATAATTCACCCCTCCACTTT. Using reference TRBV7-2 and TRBJ1-6 for the parts outside the CDR3, the full variable domain is GAGVSQSPSNKVTEKGKDVELRCDPISGHTALYWYRQSLGQGLEFLIYFQGNSAPDKSGLPSDRFSAERTGGSVSTLTIQRTQQEDSAVYLCASSQSQPEMKATSNNSPLHFGNGTRLTVT.

This clonotype was seen a handful of times. The rearrangement links TRBV7-6 to TRBJ2-7; D is unclear. The V gene's germline CDR1 is SGHVS and CDR2 FNYEAQ. CDR3 length: 13 residues. V was pared by 5 bases and J by 6 bases, with 14 bases between. This chain's CDR3 is CASSPLVESEQYF. Here the CDR3 DNA reads TGTGCCAGCAGCCCCCTGGTAGAATCCGAGCAGTACTTC. Full variable domain (remainder filled in from reference TRBV7-6 and TRBJ2-7): GAGVSQSPRYKVTKRGQDVALRCDPISGHVSLYWYRQALGQGPEFLTYFNYEAQQDKSGLPNDRFSAERPEGSISTLTIQRTEQRDSAMYRCASSPLVESEQYFGPGTRLTVT.

The sample holds many counts of this clonotype. This rearrangement joins TRBV6-6 to TRBJ2-3; the match to TRBD2 covers 8 bases. This CDR3 has 15 amino acids. CDR1 is MNHNY, CDR2 SVGAGI, per germline (reference sequence). The trim removed 2 bases at V and 5 bases at J, leaving 6 bases unmatched. CDR3: CASSYALAGGDTQYF. In DNA, the CDR3 is TGTGCCAGCAGTTACGCGCTAGCGGGCGGAGATACGCAGTATTTT.

This clonotype showed up many times. The V call is TRBV9, the J call TRBJ2-1; 11 bases match TRBD2. Germline assignment: CDR1 SGDLS and CDR2 YYNGEE. There are 16 residues in the CDR3. Losses at the gene ends were 3 bases for V and 2 bases for J; bases not matched to a gene: 4. The CDR3 region is CASSEGLAVTYNEQFF. The CDR3 DNA reads TGTGCCAGCAGCGAGGGACTAGCGGTCACCTACAATGAGCAGTTCTTC. The full variable domain, its missing parts supplied by reference TRBV9 and TRBJ2-1, is DSGVTQTPKHLITATGQRVTLRCSPRSGDLSVYWYQQSLDQGLQFLIQYYNGEERAKGNILERFSAQQFPDLHSELNLSSLELGDSALYFCASSEGLAVTYNEQFFGPGTRLTVL.

The J gene is TRBJ1-1, the V gene TRBV7-9; unclear D gene. CDR3 length: 15 amino acids. In germline, CDR1 is SEHNR, CDR2 FQNEAQ (reference sequence). V was trimmed by 0 bases and J by 0 bases, leaving 8 bases between them. The CDR3 loop is CASSLASGLNTEAFF. In DNA form, the CDR3 reads TGTGCCAGCAGCTTAGCGTCGGGCCTGAACACTGAAGCTTTCTTT.

This clonotype was recorded a few times. The chain recombines TRBV12-5 with TRBJ2-1; 10 nucleotides match TRBD2. Trimming took 6 bases from V and 12 from J; bases not matched to a gene: 5. Germline CDR1 LGHNT, CDR2 FRNRAP. This CDR3 comprises 12 residues. The CDR3 nucleotides read TGTGCTAGTGGGCTAGCGGGAGAGGGGCAGTTCTTC. Its translation: CASGLAGEGQFF.

This clonotype was detected many times. This chain joins TRBV4-2 and TRBJ2-7; the match to TRBD1 covers 7 bases. The CDR3 length is 16 residues. The V segment lost 0 bases and the J segment 1 base; nucleotides outside the gene matches: 6. CDR1 is LGHNA and CDR2 is YNFKEQ in the germline V gene. This chain's CDR3 is CASSQDQSGGSYEQYF. The CDR3 nucleotides read TGTGCCAGCAGCCAAGATCAGTCAGGGGGTTCCTACGAGCAGTACTTC.

This clonotype was found a few times. This sequence joins TRBV27 and TRBJ1-4; D might be TRBD1 (6 bases). The germline V gene has CDR1 MNHEY and CDR2 SMNVEV (reference sequence). V shed 8 bases and J shed 4 bases, with 11 bases lying between them. The CDR3 spans 13 residues. CDR3 amino acids: CASRQVDNEKLFF. DNA of the CDR3: TGTGCCAGCCGACAGGTGGATAATGAAAAACTGTTTTTT.